The 10 T cell receptor beta chains reported below all come from one sample, sequenced in a study of T-cell memory formation after mild COVID-19 (dated by TCRdb to 2020 to 2022). To prepare the library, 5' RACE was applied. Sequencing used an Illumina NovaSeq 6000. TCRdb reprocessed the public reads (quality trimming at Q25 with fastp, clone calling with MiXCR) and kept in-frame beta chains. Rows with one shared CDR3 protein collapse into an entry with the most common genes and DNA. The sample table lists about 250,000 distinct CDR3 sequences, 15% to 20% of them with a count of one. Clones ranked in the top ten supply about 3.5% of the sample. Sequenced: PBMCs or a T cell subset sorted from them (not recorded which). These receptors all come from a man aged 18 to 35 who had mild COVID-19 (a few samples of this study predate the infection). The sample titles of this study are shuffled in the database, so cell type and time point are left out; the donor was told from shared clones.

A few counts support this clonotype. This chain links TRBV5-1 with TRBJ2-7; 12 nucleotides line up with TRBD1. Looked up from germline, CDR1 is SGHRS and CDR2 is YFSETQ. This CDR3 comprises 14 residues. V gave up 3 bases and J gave up 6 bases; unmatched junction bases: 4. In nucleotides, the CDR3 is TGCGCCAGCAGCTCCGGGGACAGGGGGCGCGAGCAGTACGTC. Its translation is CASSSGDRGREQYV.

This clonotype came up a few times. The chain is built from TRBV11-2 and TRBJ1-2; weak D call: TRBD1 (5 bases). The V gene lost 2 bases and the J gene lost 4 bases, with 11 bases spanning the gap. The CDR3 extends over 14 amino acids. Germline V gene sequence: CDR1 SGHAT, CDR2 FQNNGV. The CDR3 nucleotides read TGTGCCAGCAGCTTACAGGGACGTCCCTATGGCTACACCTTC. Its protein product is CASSLQGRPYGYTF.

This clonotype was seen only a few times. The chain employs TRBV7-9 and TRBJ2-2, with 7 bases lining up with TRBD2. The germline CDR1 and CDR2 sequences are SEHNR and FQNEAQ (reference sequence). V shed 7 bases, J shed 0 bases, and the junction held 2 bases outside the gene matches. CDR3 length: 14 residues. DNA for the CDR3: TGTGCCAGCACTGCGGGGGCGAACACCGGGGAGCTGTTTTTT. Residues: CASTAGANTGELFF.

This clonotype has at least ten counts. The rearrangement links TRBV27 to TRBJ2-3; TRBD2 is a possible D gene (6 bases). CDR3 length equals 13 residues. V shed 10 bases and J shed 2 bases, with 13 bases lying between them. Germline V CDR1 and CDR2: MNHEY, SMNVEV (reference sequence). In nucleotides, the CDR3 is TGTGCCACCGCGGGGAGAAACACAGATACGCAGTATTTT. Its translation is CATAGRNTDTQYF.

This clonotype came up once. The chain is built from TRBV7-2 and TRBJ1-1, with 10 nucleotides matching TRBD1. The CDR3 runs to 13 residues. Germline trimming cut 3 bases from V and 11 bases from J; bases unmatched to any gene: 6. Germline-derived CDR1 and CDR2 are SGHTA and FQGNSA. The CDR3 nucleotides are TGTGCCAGCAGCTTTTACCCGGGACAGGGGGCTTTCTTT. This gives the protein CASSFYPGQGAFF.

This clonotype was recorded a few times. The chain has TRBV12-3 or TRBV12-4 and TRBJ1-4, with 7 nucleotides matching TRBD1. The CDR3 consists of 12 residues. Trimming removed 7 bases from V and 10 bases from J; junction bases left unmatched: 6. CDR3 DNA sequence: TGTGCCAGCAAACAGGGGTGGGGAAAACTGTTTTTT. Its translation is CASKQGWGKLFF.

This clonotype was seen many times. The J gene is TRBJ2-5, the V gene TRBV11-1, with TRBD1 matching 7 bases. After removal of 5 bases from V and 3 bases from J, the junction contained 3 bases not matched to a gene. Looked up from germline, CDR1 is SGHAT and CDR2 is FQDESV (reference sequence). CDR3 length: 13 amino acids. CDR3 loop: CASSHGTEETQYF. In DNA, the CDR3 is TGTGCCAGCAGCCATGGGACAGAAGAGACCCAGTACTTC.

This clonotype was picked up a small number of times. The chain employs TRBV3-1 and TRBJ2-3; possible D gene TRBD2, 6 bases. The CDR3 sequence is 15 residues long. Trimming removed 0 bases at V and 4 bases at J, with 11 bases between. Per the germline V gene, CDR1 is LGHDT and CDR2 is YNNKEL (reference sequence). In DNA, the CDR3 is TGTGCCAGCAGCCAAGATAGACTAGAGGCAGATACGCAGTATTTT. This gives the protein CASSQDRLEADTQYF.

This clonotype showed up just a few times. The V call is TRBV12-3 or TRBV12-4, the J call TRBJ2-2, with D tentatively TRBD1 or TRBD2 (5 bases each). This CDR3 comprises 14 residues. V lost 8 bases, J lost 4 bases, and 14 bases lay in between. For the CDR3, the DNA is TGTGCCAGCCGGGGCAGAGAGGTCACCGGGGAGCTGTTTTTT. Translating gives CASRGREVTGELFF.

As regards this clonotype: This may arise from a read error, as a much more abundant clone is one base away. The chain joins TRBV6-5 to TRBJ2-2; 10 bases agree with TRBD1. Germline CDR1 MNHEY, CDR2 SVGAGI. The CDR3 is made up of 15 amino acids. The CDR3, as DNA: TGTGACAGCAGTTCACCGGGACAGGGGAGCGGGGAGCTGTTTTTT. It encodes CDSSSPGQGSGELFF.